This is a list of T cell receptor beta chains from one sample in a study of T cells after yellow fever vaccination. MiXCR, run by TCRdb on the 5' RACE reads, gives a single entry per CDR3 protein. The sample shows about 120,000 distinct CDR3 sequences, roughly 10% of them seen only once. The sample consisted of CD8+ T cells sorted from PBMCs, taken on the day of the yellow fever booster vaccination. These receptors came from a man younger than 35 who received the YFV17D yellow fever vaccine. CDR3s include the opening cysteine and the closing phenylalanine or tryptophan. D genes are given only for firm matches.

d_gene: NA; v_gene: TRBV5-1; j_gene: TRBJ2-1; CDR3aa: CASSSGGREQFF
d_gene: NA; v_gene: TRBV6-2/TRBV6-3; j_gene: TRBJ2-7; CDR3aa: CASSPSTGYEQYF
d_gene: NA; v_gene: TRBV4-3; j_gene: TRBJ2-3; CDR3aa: CASSQADLGAGSTDTQYF
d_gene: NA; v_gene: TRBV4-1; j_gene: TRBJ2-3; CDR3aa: CASSQDMHTYTDTQYF
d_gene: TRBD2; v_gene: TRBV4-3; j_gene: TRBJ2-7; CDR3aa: CASSQDLAGGSYEQYF
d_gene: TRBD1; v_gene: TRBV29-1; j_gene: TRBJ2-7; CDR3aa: CSVEGGTGGTYEQYF
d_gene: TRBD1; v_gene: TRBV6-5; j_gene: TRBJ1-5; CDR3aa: CASSLRGDQPQHF
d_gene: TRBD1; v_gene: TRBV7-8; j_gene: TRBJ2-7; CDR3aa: CASSLPGRDRTPEQYF
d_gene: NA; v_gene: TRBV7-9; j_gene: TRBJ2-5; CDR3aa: CASSTEETQYF
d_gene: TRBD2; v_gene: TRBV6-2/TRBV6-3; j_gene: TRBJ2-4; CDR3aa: CASSPSGIGPWAIQYF
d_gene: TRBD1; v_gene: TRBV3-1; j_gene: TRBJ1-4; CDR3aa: CASSQIPRGTANEKLFF
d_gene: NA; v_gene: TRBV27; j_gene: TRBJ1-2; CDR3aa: CASSSRGGDYGYTF
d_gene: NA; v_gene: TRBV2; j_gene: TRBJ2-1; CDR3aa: CASNILANEQFF
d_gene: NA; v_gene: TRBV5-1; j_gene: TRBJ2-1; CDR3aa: CASSFKSNEQFF
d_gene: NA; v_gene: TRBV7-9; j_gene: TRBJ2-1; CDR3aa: CASSLGTIEQFF
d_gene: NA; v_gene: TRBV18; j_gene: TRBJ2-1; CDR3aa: CASSTGTPQFF
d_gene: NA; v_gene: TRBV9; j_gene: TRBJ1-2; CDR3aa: CASSAFRRDGYTF
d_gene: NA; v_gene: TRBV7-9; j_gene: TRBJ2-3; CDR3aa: CASSVGEDTQYF